This T cell receptor (beta chain) was identified in a study of Tregs in tolerant kidney transplant recipients. Looking at the study overall: Mixed chimerism was transient after nonmyeloablative marrow transplants from related graft donors.

The table came from immunoSEQ multiplex PCR; TCRdb's copy has only in-frame clones and leaves some out. The sample has tens of thousands of clones; the top ten hold roughly 0.89%. Findings of the study overall: Biological reproducibility was not directly addressed, but technical replication error appeared minimal.

The germline V gene encodes CDR1 SGHRS and CDR2 YFSETQ. V shed 5 bases and J 5 bases; nucleotides not matched to a gene: 5. The CDR3 has 13 residues. Details on this clone: Antigen unknown. Read sequence stops 3 residues before the CDR3 end, and the germline J gene provides the missing end.

The sequence was collected from a human donor who received a combined kidney and bone marrow transplant. The sample was CD4+ T cells from blood, taken before the transplant. This chain links TRBV5-1 with TRBJ2-5, with 8 positions matching TRBD2. CDR3 bases read: TGCGCCAGCAGGGGACTAGTTGCGGAGACC. As protein: CASRGLVAET. The whole CDR3 protein reads CASRGLVAETQYF.